This TCR beta chain was observed in a study of blood T cell repertoires in COVID-19. About the study: COVID-19 samples from acute and convalescent phases originated in the United States, Italy and Spain. From T cells, B-cell-depleted T cells, or PBMCs came the material, which was cDNA or gDNA.

Per the original methods: Reference gene primer amplification yielded estimated nucleated cell counts. Profiled with immunoSEQ multiplex PCR; TCRdb holds only in-frame clones, not every one. The V and J calls and the clone size are those of that table, but D and trimming were determined from the DNA. Of more than 200,000 clones listed, 85% to 90% are singletons. Trimming shortened V by 0 bases and J by 8 bases, and 14 bases separated the two germline ends. The CDR3 loop spans 15 amino acids. Germline V lookup: CDR1 SGHNT, CDR2 YYREEE (reference sequence). Those enrolled in Seattle joined during active infection and were followed longitudinally afterward.

This clonotype was sampled from a man aged 25 to 40 with COVID-19, enrolled during active disease. The source material was peripheral blood. The rearrangement joins TRBV5-4 to TRBJ1-4; TRBD1 is a possible D gene (5 bases). The CDR3 DNA is TGTGCCAGCAGCTTGGGGGCCCGGGGGGAAGAAAAACTGTTTTTT. This codes for CASSLGARGEEKLFF. Supplemented by reference TRBV5-4 and TRBJ1-4, the full variable domain reads ETGVTQSPTHLIKTRGQQVTLRCSSQSGHNTVSWYQQALGQGPQFIFQYYREEENGRGNFPPRFSGLQFPNYSSELNVNALELDDSALYLCASSLGARGEEKLFFGSGTQLSVL.